The 24 T cell receptor beta chains in this list originate from one sample, sequenced in a study of cytomegalovirus exposure and HLA in healthy donors (dated by TCRdb to 2016 to 2017). The library was built by means of the immunoSEQ multiplex PCR assay. For the multiplex PCR, a mixture combining 60 forward primers for TCR Vbeta segments and 13 reverse primers for TCR Jbeta segments was used. Imported from immuneACCESS, the table was reduced by TCRdb to in-frame sequences with V and J called. These copies leave out some clones; in studies compared against another copy, an unresolved V gene accounts for under half, and the cause of the remainder is not known. The sample table holds 150,000 to 200,000 clones, of which about 85% were seen once. The ten biggest clones cover more than 2% of the sample. The sample was PBMCs. These receptors were obtained from a young man in good health and CMV-seropositive.

Remarks on this clone: The same CDR3 is also encoded by other DNA sequences in this sample. The V gene is TRBV4-2, the J gene TRBJ1-5; 7 bases are shared with TRBD1. The junction had 3 bases not matched to a gene; V was cut back by 1 base and J by 3 bases. The CDR3 loop spans 15 amino acids. CDR1 is LGHNA, CDR2 YNFKEQ, per germline. CDR3 sequence: CASSQGDRVNQPQHF. CDR3 DNA: TGTGCCAGCAGCCAAGGTGACAGGGTCAATCAGCCCCAGCATTTT.

This chain connects TRBV4-1 to TRBJ2-3, with 7 bases identical to TRBD1. The CDR3 consists of 16 residues. The germline CDR1 and CDR2 sequences are MGHRA and YSYEKL. J lost 6 bases, V lost 0 bases, and 9 bases had no gene match. CDR3 sequence (DNA): TGCGCCAGCAGCCAAGATGACCGACAGGGATGGGATACGCAGTATTTT. This codes for CASSQDDRQGWDTQYF.

The CDR3 sequence: CATNNRTEAPMNTEAFF. The CDR3 DNA reads as TGTGCCACCAACAACAGGACCGAAGCCCCGATGAACACTGAAGCTTTCTTT. This chain uses TRBV15 with TRBJ1-1; maybe TRBD1 (5 bases). This CDR3 has 17 residues. CDR1 is LNHNV, CDR2 YYDKDF, per germline (reference sequence). V lost 7 bases to trimming and J lost 0 bases, with 21 bases between them. Filled out from reference TRBV15 and TRBJ1-1, the complete variable domain reads DAMVIQNPRYQVTQFGKPVTLSCSQTLNHNVMYWYQQKSSQAPKLLFHYYDKDFNNEADTPDNFQSRRPNTSFCFLDIRSPGLGDTAMYLCATNNRTEAPMNTEAFFGQGTRLTVV.

This chain links TRBV27 with TRBJ2-3, with TRBD2 matching over 13 bases. The germline V gene encodes CDR1 MNHEY and CDR2 SMNVEV (reference sequence). Trimming took 6 bases from V and 6 from J; bases not matched to a gene: 9. This CDR3 contains 16 residues. The CDR3 loop is CASSRFPGLAGDTQYF. In nucleotides, the CDR3 is TGTGCCAGCAGCCGATTCCCGGGACTAGCGGGGGATACGCAGTATTTT.

This clone was counted a few times. The rearrangement links TRBV5-5 to TRBJ2-2; TRBD1 aligns across 7 bases. The V segment lost 4 bases and the J segment 6 bases; nucleotides outside the gene matches: 9. The CDR3 loop spans 15 amino acids. Germline V gives CDR1 SGHKS, CDR2 YYEKEE (reference sequence). The CDR3 bases are TGTGCCAGCAGCGGGACGACAGGGCTCGCCGGGGAGCTGTTTTTT. Encoded protein: CASSGTTGLAGELFF.

The chain combines TRBV12-5 with TRBJ2-1; the match to TRBD2 covers 10 bases. The V gene's germline CDR1 is LGHNT and CDR2 FRNRAP. The CDR3 contains 13 residues. V dropped 3 bases and J dropped 9; count of bases not matched to a gene: 2. CDR3 protein: CASGFLAGAEQFF. The CDR3 DNA reads TGTGCTAGTGGTTTTCTAGCGGGGGCTGAGCAGTTCTTC.

This chain joins TRBV19 and TRBJ1-2; TRBD1 aligns across 8 bases. The CDR3 length is 14 residues. J gave up 8 bases and V 4 bases, and 9 bases lay outside the gene matches. CDR1 and CDR2 from the germline V gene are LNHDA and SQIVND (reference sequence). The CDR3 DNA reads as TGTGCCAGTAGTACACCGCAGGGGGCGGGAGGCTACACCTTC. Translated: CASSTPQGAGGYTF.

The chain recombines TRBV5-6 with TRBJ2-3; D is undetermined. Germline V gene lookup returns CDR1 SGHDT and CDR2 YYEEEE. The CDR3 runs 16 residues. Trimming left V 5 bases short and J 10 bases short, with 26 bases between. CDR3 loop: CASSRFFRRESGAQYF. The CDR3 DNA sequence: TGTGCCAGCAGTCGTTTTTTTCGACGTGAGTCAGGTGCGCAGTATTTT.

This chain links TRBV25-1 with TRBJ2-2, with 7 nucleotides matching TRBD1. Germline V gene lookup returns CDR1 MGHDK and CDR2 SYGVNS. Unmatched junction bases numbered 8, after V lost 6 bases and J lost 7 bases. The CDR3 is 14 amino acids. As DNA, the CDR3 is TGTGCCAGCAGGGACGCAGGGGGTGGCGGGGAGCTGTTTTTT. Translating it yields CASRDAGGGGELFF. The full variable domain, completed using reference TRBV25-1 and TRBJ2-2, is EADIYQTPRYLVIGTGKKITLECSQTMGHDKMYWYQQDPGMELHLIHYSYGVNSTEKGDLSSESTVSRIRTEHFPLTLESARPSHTSQYLCASRDAGGGGELFFGEGSRLTVL.

V is TRBV6-1 and J is TRBJ2-5, with D perhaps TRBD2 (6 bases). The CDR3 consists of 14 residues. Trimming stripped 7 bases from V and 1 base from J, with 13 bases between. CDR1 is MNHNS and CDR2 is SASEGT in the germline V gene. In nucleotides, the CDR3 is TGTGCCAGCACTCTCCTAGCGAGCCAAGAGACCCAGTACTTC. Its protein product is CASTLLASQETQYF.

The rearrangement joins TRBV6-5 to TRBJ1-1, with 7 bases matching TRBD1. Trimming took 7 bases from V and 2 from J; bases not matched to a gene: 10. The CDR3 runs 15 residues. Germline CDR1 is MNHEY and CDR2 is SVGAGI. The CDR3 sequence: CASTPTGTVNTEAFF. Here the CDR3 DNA reads TGTGCCAGCACCCCGACCGGGACAGTAAACACTGAAGCTTTCTTT.

The count of this clone is one. The V and J genes are TRBV7-9 and TRBJ2-5; 7 nucleotides match TRBD2. CDR1 and CDR2 from the germline V gene are SEHNR and FQNEAQ (reference sequence). The length of the CDR3 is 15 residues. After removal of 0 bases from V and 3 bases from J, the junction contained 4 bases not matched to a gene. CDR3 bases: TGTGCCAGCAGCTTAGCTAGAGCGGGGAAAGAGACCCAGTACTTC. Its protein product is CASSLARAGKETQYF.

This CDR3 reads CASSYLNPTGTEAFF. DNA for the CDR3: TGTGCCAGCAGTTACCTTAACCCAACAGGTACTGAAGCTTTCTTT. This chain connects TRBV6-5 to TRBJ1-1, with a tentative D call TRBD1 (5 bases). Trimming stripped 2 bases from V and 5 bases from J, with 15 bases between. This CDR3 has 15 residues. CDR1 and CDR2 from the germline V gene are MNHEY and SVGAGI.

The chain joins TRBV7-2 to TRBJ2-5; TRBD1 matches 9 bases. The germline CDR1 and CDR2 sequences are SGHTA and FQGNSA. V trimming: 7 bases; J trimming: 2 bases; junction bases outside the gene matches: 5. The CDR3 is 14 amino acids. CDR3: CASTPGQGQETQYF. The CDR3 DNA follows: TGTGCCAGCACCCCGGGACAGGGACAAGAGACCCAGTACTTC.

This chain connects TRBV27 to TRBJ1-1, with D perhaps TRBD1 (5 bases). CDR3 length equals 19 residues. Looked up from germline, CDR1 is MNHEY and CDR2 is SMNVEV (reference sequence). The V and J ends lost 0 bases and 1 base respectively, with 21 bases between them. The CDR3 loop is CASSLSNQARGGRNTEAFF. The CDR3 DNA is TGTGCCAGCAGTTTATCTAATCAAGCTAGGGGAGGGAGGAACACTGAAGCTTTCTTT.

This chain uses TRBV7-2 with TRBJ1-3; perhaps TRBD1 as D (6 bases). The CDR3 has 14 amino acids. CDR1 SGHTA and CDR2 FQGNSA come from the germline V gene. V lost 1 base, J lost 4 bases, and 8 bases lay in between. The CDR3 protein is CASSLETGGNTIYF. CDR3 DNA sequence: TGTGCCAGCAGCTTAGAGACAGGAGGAAACACCATATATTTT.

Worth noting for this clone: Other DNA sequences in this sample translate to the same CDR3. The chain is built from TRBV29-1 and TRBJ2-5, with 9 nucleotides matching TRBD2. CDR3 length: 16 residues. The J segment lost 1 base and the V segment lost 3 bases, leaving 9 bases of the junction unmatched. Germline-derived CDR1 and CDR2 are SQVTM and ANQGSEA. The CDR3 DNA reads TGCAGCGTTGAGCGCATAGCGGGGGACATCCAAGAGACCCAGTACTTC. Protein: CSVERIAGDIQETQYF.

This clone has a single count. The J gene is TRBJ2-3, the V gene TRBV11-2; D is ambiguous. This CDR3 comprises 14 residues. The V end lost 1 base, the J end lost 4 bases, and 9 bases lay between the germline ends. The germline V gene encodes CDR1 SGHAT and CDR2 FQNNGV. The DNA of the CDR3 is TGTGCCAGCAGCTTAGCCTGGGCCTCAGATACGCAGTATTTT. Amino acid sequence: CASSLAWASDTQYF.

The V call is TRBV6-1, the J call TRBJ2-1, with D perhaps matching TRBD2 (7 bases). This CDR3 spans 16 amino acids. In germline, CDR1 is MNHNS, CDR2 SASEGT. Trimming took 3 bases from V and 0 from J, leaving 12 bases between them. The CDR3 bases are TGTGCCAGCAGTGATCGGGGGGCCTCCTCCTACAATGAGCAGTTCTTC. It encodes CASSDRGASSYNEQFF.

The chain recombines TRBV10-3 with TRBJ2-7, with 13 bases aligning to TRBD2. The junction had 6 bases not matched to a gene; V was cut back by 6 bases and J by 1 base. Germline CDR1 is ENHRY and CDR2 is SYGVKD. This CDR3 has 16 amino acids. CDR3 loop: CAIRTGLAGESYEQYF. CDR3 nucleotide sequence: TGTGCCATCAGGACAGGACTAGCGGGGGAATCCTACGAGCAGTACTTC.

The rearrangement uses TRBV25-1 and TRBJ2-7, with D tentatively TRBD1 (5 bases). Germline loops: CDR1 MGHDK, CDR2 SYGVNS. With 4 bases removed from V and 7 bases from J, the gap between germline ends came to 8 bases. The CDR3 runs 11 residues. This CDR3 reads CASSGYREQYF. The CDR3, as DNA: TGTGCCAGCAGTGGGTACAGGGAGCAGTACTTC.

A single count supports this clone. This chain links TRBV5-1 with TRBJ1-2, with 8 bases matching TRBD1. The V gene's germline CDR1 is SGHRS and CDR2 YFSETQ. There are 17 residues in the CDR3. Trimming took 0 bases from V and 8 from J; bases not matched to a gene: 15. Written as DNA, the CDR3 is TGCGCCAGCAGCTTGGGGGGGACAGGACTTCTTATCAAGGGCTACACCTTC. This encodes CASSLGGTGLLIKGYTF.

This clone was detected once. This chain joins TRBV2 and TRBJ1-1; a weak D match, TRBD1 (5 bases). This CDR3 region has 14 residues. Germline CDR1 is SNHLY and CDR2 is FYNNEI. Between the trimmed V and J ends, which lost 3 bases and 1 base, there was a span of 9 bases. CDR3 bases: TGTGCCAGCAGTGATGGGCAGGGGAACACTGAAGCTTTCTTT. It codes for CASSDGQGNTEAFF.

The V call is TRBV27, the J call TRBJ1-4; maybe TRBD1 (5 bases). The CDR3 loop spans 14 amino acids. The germline V gene has CDR1 MNHEY and CDR2 SMNVEV (reference sequence). The germline V and J ends were trimmed by 6 bases and 6 bases, with 14 bases remaining between them. The chain's CDR3 is CASRPGRGDEKLFF. The CDR3 DNA follows: TGTGCCAGCAGACCTGGAAGGGGCGATGAAAAACTGTTTTTT. Full variable domain (remainder filled in from reference TRBV27 and TRBJ1-4): EAQVTQNPRYLITVTGKKLTVTCSQNMNHEYMSWYRQDPGLGLRQIYYSMNVEVTDKGDVPEGYKVSRKEKRNFPLILESPSPNQTSLYFCASRPGRGDEKLFFGSGTQLSVL.